These T cell receptor beta chains were read from a single sample in a study of blood T cell repertoires in COVID-19. The table came from immunoSEQ multiplex PCR; TCRdb's copy has only in-frame clones and leaves some out. The sample has some 240,000 clones, about 94% seen once. The sample was peripheral blood. The receptor set was obtained from a man between 60 and 75 years old with COVID-19, enrolled during active disease. Both conserved end residues are part of each CDR3. The D gene is left open where the match is weak. Size tells how often a clone was seen (once, few, many) or the class of an expanded clone, and some rows leave it out.

j_call clone_size d_call v_call cdr3_aa cdr3_nt
TRBJ2-1 - TRBD1 TRBV7-2 CASSIDRGSYNEQFF TGTGCCAGCAGCATCGACAGGGGCTCCTACAATGAGCAGTTCTTC
TRBJ1-3 few - TRBV14 CASSQDLGQFPTRSGNTIYF TGTGCCAGCAGCCAAGATCTTGGACAGTTCCCTACGCGCTCTGGAAACACCATATATTTT
TRBJ1-2 few TRBD1 TRBV6-5 CASTGREEQGRGYTF TGTGCCAGCACCGGGAGGGAGGAACAGGGGCGCGGCTACACCTTC
TRBJ2-7 - TRBD1 TRBV5-5 CASSYSGDRVLYEQYF TGTGCCAGCAGCTATTCCGGGGACAGGGTCCTCTACGAGCAGTACTTC
TRBJ2-3 - - TRBV7-9 CASRGAPRRHTDTQYF TGTGCCAGCAGAGGGGCGCCTAGGCGGCACACAGATACGCAGTATTTT
TRBJ2-6 once - TRBV5-1 CASSLLRSGANVLTF TGCGCCAGCAGCTTGCTACGCTCTGGGGCCAACGTCCTGACTTTC
TRBJ1-5 - - TRBV30 CAWTAGTSNQPQHF TGTGCCTGGACGGCAGGAACTAGCAATCAGCCCCAGCATTTT
TRBJ2-5 - - TRBV18 CASSFGVETQYF TGTGCCAGCTCATTCGGTGTGGAGACCCAGTACTTC
TRBJ1-5 - - TRBV19 CASSEPYSNQPQHF TGTGCCAGTAGTGAGCCTTATAGCAATCAGCCCCAGCATTTT
TRBJ1-3 - TRBD1 TRBV5-1 CASSLAGGQGTHSGNTIYF TGCGCCAGCAGCTTGGCCGGGGGACAGGGGACCCACTCTGGAAACACCATATATTTT
TRBJ2-1 once TRBD2 TRBV4-2 CASRSRPLAGVKGDEQFF TGTGCCAGCAGATCTAGGCCGCTAGCGGGGGTTAAGGGGGATGAGCAGTTCTTC
TRBJ1-6 once - TRBV2 CASREGYNSPLHF TGTGCCAGCAGGGAGGGATATAATTCACCCCTCCACTTT
TRBJ1-2 - TRBD1 TRBV19 CASRTGQGTYGYTF TGTGCCAGTAGGACGGGACAGGGCACCTATGGCTACACCTTC
TRBJ2-2 once - TRBV7-8 CASSLYGQSFPGELFF TGTGCCAGCAGCCTATACGGACAGTCCTTCCCCGGGGAGCTGTTTTTT
TRBJ2-6 - TRBD2 TRBV5-6 CASSLGLAGNSGANVLTF TGTGCCAGCAGTCTTGGACTAGCGGGCAACTCTGGGGCCAACGTCCTGACTTTC
TRBJ2-7 - TRBD2 TRBV5-1 CASSLLSGGSSYEQYF TGCGCCAGCAGCTTGTTGTCGGGGGGGAGCTCCTACGAGCAGTACTTC
TRBJ2-7 - - TRBV5-8 CASSPDRAAEQYF TGTGCCAGCAGCCCGGACAGAGCGGCCGAGCAGTACTTC
TRBJ1-1 - - TRBV29-1 CSVEGRMNTEAFF TGCAGCGTTGAAGGGAGAATGAACACTGAAGCTTTCTTT
TRBJ2-1 - - TRBV4-3 CASSHLPSGNYNEQFF TGCGCCAGCAGCCACTTACCTTCCGGGAACTACAATGAGCAGTTCTTC
TRBJ2-3 - TRBD2 TRBV11-1 CASSPGTSGDTQYF TGTGCCAGCAGCCCCGGGACTAGCGGGGATACGCAGTATTTT
TRBJ2-7 - TRBD2 TRBV28 CATTSGSVYEQYF TGTGCCACAACTAGCGGGAGTGTCTACGAGCAGTACTTC
TRBJ2-7 - TRBD1 TRBV10-1 CASSDSGTGLYEQYF TGCGCCAGCAGTGATTCCGGGACAGGTCTATACGAGCAGTACTTC
TRBJ1-3 - - TRBV27 CASSGVSGNTIYF TGTGCCAGCAGCGGGGTTTCCGGAAACACCATATATTTT
TRBJ1-5 - - TRBV7-2 CASSLRGRDSQPQHF TGTGCCAGCAGCTTAAGAGGACGGGACTCCCAGCCCCAGCATTTT
TRBJ2-1 - TRBD2 TRBV25-1 CASSEPQGSGGFNEQFF TGTGCCAGCAGTGAGCCCCAAGGTAGCGGGGGCTTCAATGAGCAGTTCTTC
TRBJ1-5 - TRBD1 TRBV5-1 CASSPGTGRNQPQHF TGCGCCAGCAGCCCCGGGACAGGGCGAAATCAGCCCCAGCATTTT
TRBJ2-5 - TRBD2 TRBV5-4 CASSLRRNSGGSETQYF TGTGCCAGCAGCTTGAGGCGGAATAGCGGGGGATCGGAGACCCAGTACTTC
TRBJ1-2 - - TRBV3-1/TRBV3-2 CASSQVDRLRWGYTF TGTGCCAGCAGCCAAGTCGACAGACTCCGCTGGGGCTACACCTTC
TRBJ1-2 - - TRBV21-1 CASSSKEGANGYTF TGTGCCAGCAGCTCTAAGGAGGGGGCAAATGGCTACACCTTC
TRBJ1-2 - - TRBV5-4 CASSSQGSGYTF TGTGCCAGCAGCTCACAGGGTTCTGGCTACACCTTC
TRBJ2-7 - - TRBV4-1 CASSQEARGSVREQYF TGCGCCAGCAGCCAAGAGGCGCGGGGTTCGGTCCGCGAGCAGTACTTC
TRBJ2-1 - - TRBV18 CASSPTTGSGNEQFF TGTGCCAGCTCACCAACCACAGGGAGTGGTAATGAGCAGTTCTTC
TRBJ1-1 - - TRBV18 CASSPGGVRANTEAFF TGTGCCAGCTCACCGGGGGGGGTTAGGGCGAACACTGAAGCTTTCTTT
TRBJ1-2 - TRBD1 TRBV9 CASSAGQGSSNYGYTF TGTGCCAGCAGCGCGGGACAGGGGAGTTCTAACTATGGCTACACCTTC
TRBJ1-3 - - TRBV25-1 CASTPDNSGNTIYF TGTGCCAGCACCCCGGACAACTCTGGAAACACCATATATTTT
TRBJ2-7 - - TRBV30 CAWSPYNSYEQYF TGTGCCTGGAGCCCGTACAACTCCTACGAGCAGTACTTC